These 29 T cell receptor beta chains came from one sample sequenced in a study of control samples from healthy donors and cancer patients (dated by TCRdb to about 2020). Preparation of the library involved the immunoSEQ multiplex PCR assay. The clones in this table, taken by TCRdb from immuneACCESS, are in-frame only. Not every clone is retained; where verified, under half of the shortfall comes from an unresolved V gene, and the cause of the rest is unknown. The sample table lists some 120,000 clones, approximately 90% of them with a count of one. Roughly 8.7% of the sample goes to the ten largest clones. The sequencing sample was made of blood. The receptors stem from a man in his late teens or twenties in good health.

The V and J genes are TRBV9 and TRBJ2-1; weak D call: TRBD1 (6 bases). Germline loops: CDR1 SGDLS, CDR2 YYNGEE. The CDR3 is 14 amino acids. V lost 7 bases to trimming and J lost 2 bases, with 13 bases between them. Here the CDR3 reads CASGVGDTYNEQFF. The CDR3 nucleotides read TGTGCCAGCGGGGTGGGGGACACCTACAATGAGCAGTTCTTC.

A few counts support this clone. The chain recombines TRBV6-5 with TRBJ2-1; D may be TRBD1 (6 bases). Trimming removed 5 bases from V and 4 bases from J, with 12 bases in between. Germline CDR1 is MNHEY and CDR2 is SVGAGI. The CDR3 is 14 residues long. CDR3 sequence reads: CASSPVGTYNEQFF. The DNA for the CDR3 is TGTGCCAGCAGTCCTGTGGGGACATACAATGAGCAGTTCTTC.

The gene calls are TRBV5-1 and TRBJ2-2, with D hard to call. From germline, CDR1 is SGHRS and CDR2 YFSETQ. V lost 4 bases, J lost 6 bases, and 16 bases lay in between. The CDR3 runs 15 residues. The CDR3 nucleotides are TGCGCCAGCAGCCCGGTATGGGGTCGGGCCGGGGAGCTGTTTTTT. Translation gives CASSPVWGRAGELFF.

The chain carries TRBV9 and TRBJ2-7; 8 bases are shared with TRBD1. CDR1 and CDR2 (germline): SGDLS, YYNGEE. After removal of 6 bases from V and 3 bases from J, the junction contained 14 bases not matched to a gene. The CDR3 covers 16 residues. CDR3 region: CASNYGGAGGLYEQYF. CDR3 sequence (DNA): TGTGCCAGCAACTACGGAGGGGCAGGGGGCCTCTACGAGCAGTACTTC.

This clone showed up just once. J is TRBJ1-5 and V is TRBV19; D remains ambiguous. This CDR3 comprises 16 residues. V gave up 7 bases and J gave up 0 bases, with 16 bases separating them. Germline CDR1 reads LNHDA; CDR2 reads SQIVND (reference sequence). The CDR3, as DNA: TGTGCCAGTACTCTTTCGGCAGCGTATAGCAATCAGCCCCAGCATTTT. Translated, it gives CASTLSAAYSNQPQHF.

The V gene is TRBV29-1, the J gene TRBJ1-5, with TRBD1 as a possible D gene (6 bases). The CDR3 has 13 amino acids. Germline V CDR1 and CDR2: SQVTM, ANQGSEA. Trimming took 6 bases from V and 6 from J, leaving 15 bases between them. CDR3 bases: TGCAGCGTGATCACAGGGCCGGCTCAGCCCCAGCATTTT. This encodes CSVITGPAQPQHF. The full variable domain, completed using reference TRBV29-1 and TRBJ1-5, is SAVISQKPSRDICQRGTSLTIQCQVDSQVTMMFWYRQQPGQSLTLIATANQGSEATYESGFVIDKFPISRPNLTFSTLTVSNMSPEDSSIYLCSVITGPAQPQHFGDGTRLSIL.

The table lists this clone with a count of one. The chain combines TRBV4-2 with TRBJ2-5; D is unclear. CDR1 LGHNA and CDR2 YNFKEQ come from the germline V gene. The CDR3 consists of 15 residues. V was cut by 0 bases and J by 2 bases, with 10 bases left in between. In nucleotides, the CDR3 is TGTGCCAGCAGCCAAGAACAGTCACTACAAGAGACCCAGTACTTC. This codes for CASSQEQSLQETQYF.

The chain couples TRBV6-5 to TRBJ1-6; D is possibly TRBD1 (5 bases). Looked up from germline, CDR1 is MNHEY and CDR2 is SVGAGI. The CDR3 extends over 13 amino acids. Trimming stripped 11 bases from V and 7 bases from J, with 15 bases between. CDR3: CAGKATVNSPLHF. The DNA of the CDR3 is TGTGCCGGCAAAGCGACAGTCAATTCACCCCTCCACTTT.

This chain connects TRBV27 to TRBJ1-2; TRBD1 matches at 10 bases. The CDR3 runs to 15 residues. The V gene's germline CDR1 is MNHEY and CDR2 SMNVEV (reference sequence). The J segment lost 0 bases and the V segment lost 3 bases, leaving 1 base of the junction unmatched. The CDR3 spells CASSLGQGTNYGYTF. CDR3 sequence (DNA): TGTGCCAGCAGTTTGGGACAGGGGACTAACTATGGCTACACCTTC.

V and J are TRBV14 and TRBJ1-2, with D possibly TRBD1 on 5 matching bases. In germline, CDR1 is SGHDN, CDR2 FVKESK. V shed 1 base and J shed 8 bases, with 11 bases lying between them. The CDR3 totals 13 residues. The DNA for the CDR3 is TGTGCCAGCAGCCAAGGCGGGGGTGGCGGCTACACCTTC. This gives the protein CASSQGGGGGYTF.

The CDR3 DNA reads as TGTGCCAGCAGCTTACTAGGGGGGACCTACGAGCAGTACTTC. Translated, it gives CASSLLGGTYEQYF. The gene calls are TRBV11-2 and TRBJ2-7; D could derive from TRBD1 or TRBD2 (6 bases each). This CDR3 region has 14 residues. The V end was cut by 2 bases, the J end by 2 bases, with 10 bases between. CDR1 is SGHAT, CDR2 FQNNGV, per germline.

The chain uses TRBV20-1 and TRBJ2-1; possible D gene TRBD2, 6 bases. Trimming cost V 3 bases and J 0 bases, with 18 bases left between them. Germline CDR1 reads DFQATT; CDR2 reads SNEGSKA (reference sequence). The CDR3 runs to 17 residues. CDR3 in DNA: TGCAGTGCTAGTAATTATGTGGCGGGAAGCTCCTACAATGAGCAGTTCTTC. Its protein product is CSASNYVAGSSYNEQFF.

This chain joins TRBV3-1 (or the pseudogene TRBV3-2) and TRBJ1-5; D unclear. The CDR3 length is 15 residues. Germline values: CDR1 LGHDT, CDR2 YNNKEL (reference sequence). The V end lost 1 base, the J end lost 2 bases, and 9 bases lay between the germline ends. The CDR3 region is CASSQGTVGNQPQHF. In DNA, the CDR3 is TGTGCCAGCAGCCAAGGAACCGTAGGCAATCAGCCCCAGCATTTT.

The chain uses TRBV4-2 and TRBJ2-5, with TRBD2 matching 8 bases. In germline, CDR1 is LGHNA, CDR2 YNFKEQ. The CDR3 is 17 amino acids. Losses at the gene ends were 0 bases for V and 5 bases for J; bases not matched to a gene: 11. The CDR3 sequence: CASSQEPNAGGLETQYF. The DNA of the CDR3 is TGTGCCAGCAGCCAAGAGCCAAACGCGGGGGGCCTGGAGACCCAGTACTTC.

In its sample, this clone was seen once. This chain connects TRBV6-4 to TRBJ2-3; D gene uncertain. V shed 3 bases and J shed 1 base, with 8 bases lying between them. The CDR3 is 14 amino acids. Germline CDR1 and CDR2: MRHNA and SNTAGT. The chain's CDR3 is CASSEELRTDTQYF. In nucleotides, the CDR3 is TGTGCCAGCAGTGAAGAGCTTCGCACAGATACGCAGTATTTT.

The chain employs TRBV10-3 and TRBJ1-1; D is possibly TRBD1 (5 bases). Trimming cost V 10 bases and J 1 base, with 10 bases left between them. The CDR3 is 12 amino acids. Per germline, CDR1 ENHRY and CDR2 SYGVKD. The CDR3 DNA sequence: TGTGCCAGCGCGAGGGGGAACACTGAAGCTTTCTTT. Translated, it gives CASARGNTEAFF.

The CDR3 DNA is TGTGCCAGCAGGACAGGGTACGAGCAGTACTTC. It yields the protein CASRTGYEQYF. This chain joins TRBV6-5 and TRBJ2-7; 7 bases map to TRBD1. Unmatched junction bases numbered 0, after V lost 6 bases and J lost 4 bases. This CDR3 is built from 11 residues. The germline V gene encodes CDR1 MNHEY and CDR2 SVGAGI.

The J gene is TRBJ2-7, the V gene TRBV30; D remains unclear. Germline V gene sequence: CDR1 GTSNPN, CDR2 SVGIG (reference sequence). The CDR3 covers 13 residues. As DNA, the CDR3 is TGTAGTACCGGTGGACGGTCCTCCTACGAGCAGTACTTC. Translation: CSTGGRSSYEQYF.

This chain links TRBV19 with TRBJ1-1; 7 bases are a match to TRBD1. CDR1 is LNHDA, CDR2 SQIVND, per germline (reference sequence). V lost 6 bases, J lost 0 bases, and 1 base stayed unmatched. The CDR3 consists of 13 residues. The CDR3 DNA follows: TGTGCCAGTAGGGACAGGATGAACACTGAAGCTTTCTTT. It encodes CASRDRMNTEAFF.

J is TRBJ1-3 and V is TRBV12-3 or TRBV12-4, with D hard to call. The ends were cut back, 11 bases at V and 0 bases at J, with 11 bases in the middle. CDR3 size: 13 residues. The CDR3 coding sequence is TGTGCCGGTTGTCCGGTCTCTGGAAACACCATATATTTT. As protein: CAGCPVSGNTIYF.

Comment on this clone: Within the sample, other DNA sequences also encode this same CDR3. The chain carries TRBV15 and TRBJ1-1, with TRBD1 matching 7 bases. This CDR3 has 12 residues. Looked up from germline, CDR1 is LNHNV and CDR2 is YYDKDF (reference sequence). J was trimmed by 9 bases and V by 1 base; bases with no gene match: 2. The CDR3 spells CATSRGQGQAFF. Here the CDR3 DNA reads TGTGCCACCAGCAGAGGACAGGGTCAAGCTTTCTTT.

This chain connects TRBV19 to TRBJ1-5, with D perhaps matching TRBD1 (5 bases). Between the trimmed V and J ends, which lost 4 bases and 7 bases, there was a span of 20 bases. The CDR3 has 16 residues. From germline, CDR1 is LNHDA and CDR2 SQIVND (reference sequence). CDR3 region: CASSTPSGGVGQPQHF. The CDR3 DNA reads as TGTGCCAGTAGTACTCCCTCGGGGGGGGTCGGGCAGCCCCAGCATTTT.

This chain uses TRBV7-3 with TRBJ2-1, with D unclear. The germline V gene has CDR1 SGHTA and CDR2 FQGTGA. Trimming cost V 0 bases and J 3 bases, with 3 bases left between them. The CDR3 consists of 13 residues. This CDR3 reads CASSLTSYNEQFF. The DNA for the CDR3 is TGTGCCAGCAGCTTAACTAGCTACAATGAGCAGTTCTTC.

The chain is built from TRBV30 and TRBJ2-4; 7 bases are shared with TRBD1. CDR3 size: 15 residues. CDR1 GTSNPN and CDR2 SVGIG come from the germline V gene (reference sequence). After removal of 0 bases from V and 6 bases from J, the junction contained 8 bases not matched to a gene. CDR3 amino acids: CAWSVPGTDVNIQYF. In nucleotides, the CDR3 is TGTGCCTGGAGTGTCCCCGGGACAGACGTAAACATTCAGTACTTC.

The chain joins TRBV13 to TRBJ2-1; D ambiguous. Trimming took 3 bases from V and 1 from J, leaving 10 bases between them. The CDR3 spans 15 residues. CDR1 PRHDT and CDR2 FYEKMQ come from the germline V gene (reference sequence). CDR3 residues: CASSFNEFSYNEQFF. The DNA for the CDR3 is TGTGCCAGCAGCTTTAACGAATTTTCCTACAATGAGCAGTTCTTC.

V and J are TRBV7-2 and TRBJ1-1; D not resolved. Germline CDR1 reads SGHTA; CDR2 reads FQGNSA. V lost 2 bases, J lost 2 bases, and 9 bases lay in between. This CDR3 is 14 amino acids long. CDR3 sequence: CASSLSSTNTEAFF. Written as DNA, the CDR3 is TGTGCCAGCAGCTTATCCAGCACAAACACTGAAGCTTTCTTT.

This clone appeared a single time. The rearrangement joins TRBV10-2 to TRBJ2-1, with 9 bases matching TRBD2. Losses at the gene ends were 8 bases for V and 0 bases for J; bases not matched to a gene: 11. Germline values: CDR1 WSHSY, CDR2 SAAADI. This CDR3 spans 17 amino acids. The CDR3 sequence: CASCPAGGESSYNEQFF. For the CDR3, the DNA is TGCGCCAGCTGCCCAGCGGGGGGCGAAAGCTCCTACAATGAGCAGTTCTTC.

The gene calls are TRBV6-5 and TRBJ1-4; 9 bases match TRBD1. Germline assignment: CDR1 MNHEY and CDR2 SVGAGI. V dropped 6 bases and J dropped 5; count of bases not matched to a gene: 1. The CDR3 extends over 13 amino acids. CDR3 sequence reads: CASSGTGNEKLFF. CDR3 bases: TGTGCCAGCAGCGGGACAGGGAATGAAAAACTGTTTTTT.

The chain has TRBV7-9 and TRBJ2-2, with D perhaps TRBD2 (5 bases). There are 14 residues in the CDR3. Germline V gives CDR1 SEHNR, CDR2 FQNEAQ (reference sequence). V was pared by 8 bases and J by 1 base, with 11 bases between. The CDR3 loop reads CASQDRGNTGELFF. CDR3 nucleotides: TGTGCCAGCCAAGATCGGGGGAACACCGGGGAGCTGTTTTTT.